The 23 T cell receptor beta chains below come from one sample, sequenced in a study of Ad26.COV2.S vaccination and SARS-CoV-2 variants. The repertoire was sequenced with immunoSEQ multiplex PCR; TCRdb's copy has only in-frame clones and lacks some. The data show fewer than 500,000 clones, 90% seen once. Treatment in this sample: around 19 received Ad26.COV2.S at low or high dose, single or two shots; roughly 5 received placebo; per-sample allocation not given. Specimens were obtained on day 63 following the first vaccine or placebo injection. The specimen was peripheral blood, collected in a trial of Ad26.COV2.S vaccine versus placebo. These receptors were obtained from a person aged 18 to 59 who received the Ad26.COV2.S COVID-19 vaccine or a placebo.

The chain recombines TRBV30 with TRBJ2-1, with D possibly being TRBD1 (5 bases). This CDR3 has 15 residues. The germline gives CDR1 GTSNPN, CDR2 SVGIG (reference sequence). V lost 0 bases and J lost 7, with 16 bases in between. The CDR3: CAWSVLAGLGNEQFF. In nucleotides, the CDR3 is TGTGCCTGGAGTGTATTGGCAGGGCTTGGGAATGAGCAGTTCTTC.

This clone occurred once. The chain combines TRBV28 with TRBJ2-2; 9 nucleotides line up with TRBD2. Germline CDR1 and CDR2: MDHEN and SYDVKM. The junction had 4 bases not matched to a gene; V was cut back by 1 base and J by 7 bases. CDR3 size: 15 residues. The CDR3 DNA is TGTGCCAGCAGTTTATCGGCTAGCGGGATCGGGGAGCTGTTTTTT. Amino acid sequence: CASSLSASGIGELFF. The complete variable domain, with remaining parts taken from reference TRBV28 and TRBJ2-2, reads DVKVTQSSRYLVKRTGEKVFLECVQDMDHENMFWYRQDPGLGLRLIYFSYDVKMKEKGDIPEGYSVSREKKERFSLILESASTNQTSMYLCASSLSASGIGELFFGEGSRLTVL.

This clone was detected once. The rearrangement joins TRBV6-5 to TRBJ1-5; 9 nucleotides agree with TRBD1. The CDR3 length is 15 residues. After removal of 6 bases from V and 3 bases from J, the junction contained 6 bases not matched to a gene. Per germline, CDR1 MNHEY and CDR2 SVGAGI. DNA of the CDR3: TGTGCCAGCAGAAGGACAGGGGTGATCAATCAGCCCCAGCATTTT. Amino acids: CASRRTGVINQPQHF.

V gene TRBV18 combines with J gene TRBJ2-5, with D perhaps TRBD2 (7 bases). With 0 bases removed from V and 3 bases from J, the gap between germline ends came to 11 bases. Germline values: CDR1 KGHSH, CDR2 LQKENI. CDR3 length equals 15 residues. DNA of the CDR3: TGTGCCAGCTCACCACCAAGCGGGACAAAAGAGACCCAGTACTTC. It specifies CASSPPSGTKETQYF.

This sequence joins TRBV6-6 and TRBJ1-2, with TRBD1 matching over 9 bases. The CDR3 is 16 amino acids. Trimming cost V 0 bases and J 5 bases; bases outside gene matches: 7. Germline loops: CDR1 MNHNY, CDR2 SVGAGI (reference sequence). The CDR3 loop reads CASSYSAPGQGYGYTF. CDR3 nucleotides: TGTGCCAGCAGTTACTCCGCGCCGGGACAGGGATATGGCTACACCTTC.

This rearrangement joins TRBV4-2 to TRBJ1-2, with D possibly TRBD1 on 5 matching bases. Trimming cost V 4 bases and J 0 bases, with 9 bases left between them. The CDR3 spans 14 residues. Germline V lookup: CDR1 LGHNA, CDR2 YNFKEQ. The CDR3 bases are TGTGCCAGCAGCCCAGGGTCAGCTAACTATGGCTACACCTTC. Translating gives CASSPGSANYGYTF.

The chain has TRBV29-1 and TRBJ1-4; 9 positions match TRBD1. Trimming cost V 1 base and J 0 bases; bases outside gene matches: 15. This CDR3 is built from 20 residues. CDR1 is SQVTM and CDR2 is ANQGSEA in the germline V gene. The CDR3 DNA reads TGCAGCGTTGAAGTCAGGCCCCGGGACAGGGTCTTTCCAACTAATGAAAAACTGTTTTTT. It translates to CSVEVRPRDRVFPTNEKLFF.

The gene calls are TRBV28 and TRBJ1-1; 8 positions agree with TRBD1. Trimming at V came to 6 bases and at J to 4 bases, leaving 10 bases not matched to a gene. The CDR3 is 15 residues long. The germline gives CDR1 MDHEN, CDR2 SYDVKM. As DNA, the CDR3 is TGTGCCAGCAGACTTACAGGGGGGTCGGGCACTGAAGCTTTCTTT. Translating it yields CASRLTGGSGTEAFF.

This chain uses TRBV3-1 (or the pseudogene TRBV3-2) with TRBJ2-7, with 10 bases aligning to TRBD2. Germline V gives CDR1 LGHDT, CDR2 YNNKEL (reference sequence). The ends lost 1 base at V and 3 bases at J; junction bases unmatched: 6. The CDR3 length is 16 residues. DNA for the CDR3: TGTGCCAGCAGCCAAGTGCCGGCTAGCGGGAGCTACGAGCAGTACTTC. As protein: CASSQVPASGSYEQYF.

Written as DNA, the CDR3 is TGTGCCAGTAGTATAGGGACAGGAGGAGAGACCCAGTACTTC. Protein sequence: CASSIGTGGETQYF. The chain joins TRBV19 to TRBJ2-5; TRBD1 matches 7 bases. Germline V gene sequence: CDR1 LNHDA, CDR2 SQIVND (reference sequence). After removal of 1 base from V and 4 bases from J, the junction contained 3 bases not matched to a gene. This CDR3 is built from 14 residues.

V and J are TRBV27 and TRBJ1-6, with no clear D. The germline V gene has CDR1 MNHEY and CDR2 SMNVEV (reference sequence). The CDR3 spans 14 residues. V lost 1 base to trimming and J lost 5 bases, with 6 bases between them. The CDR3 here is CASSLFSNNSPLHF. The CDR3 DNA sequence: TGTGCCAGCAGTTTATTCTCGAATAATTCACCCCTCCACTTT.

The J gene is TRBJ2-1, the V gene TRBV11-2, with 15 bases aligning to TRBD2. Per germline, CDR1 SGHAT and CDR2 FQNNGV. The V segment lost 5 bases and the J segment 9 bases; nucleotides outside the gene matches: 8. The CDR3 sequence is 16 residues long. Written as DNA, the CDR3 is TGTGCCAGCAGCCCTTGGACTAGCGGGAGGGATGGTGAGCAGTTCTTC. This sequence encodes CASSPWTSGRDGEQFF. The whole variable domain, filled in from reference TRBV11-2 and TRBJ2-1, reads EAGVAQSPRYKIIEKRQSVAFWCNPISGHATLYWYQQILGQGPKLLIQFQNNGVVDDSQLPKDRFSAERLKGVDSTLKIQPAKLEDSAVYLCASSPWTSGRDGEQFFGPGTRLTVL.

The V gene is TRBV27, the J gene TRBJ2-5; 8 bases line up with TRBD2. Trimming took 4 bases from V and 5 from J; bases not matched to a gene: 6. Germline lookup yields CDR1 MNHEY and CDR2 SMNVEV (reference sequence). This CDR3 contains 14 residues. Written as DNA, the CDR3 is TGTGCCAGCAGTTCAGCGGGAGTAGGCGAGACCCAGTACTTC. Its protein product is CASSSAGVGETQYF.

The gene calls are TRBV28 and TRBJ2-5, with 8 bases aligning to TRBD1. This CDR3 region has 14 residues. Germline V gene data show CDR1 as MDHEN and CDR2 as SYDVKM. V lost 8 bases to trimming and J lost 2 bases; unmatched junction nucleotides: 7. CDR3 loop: CASRGWDRQETQYF. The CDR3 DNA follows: TGTGCCAGCCGGGGCTGGGACAGGCAAGAGACCCAGTACTTC.

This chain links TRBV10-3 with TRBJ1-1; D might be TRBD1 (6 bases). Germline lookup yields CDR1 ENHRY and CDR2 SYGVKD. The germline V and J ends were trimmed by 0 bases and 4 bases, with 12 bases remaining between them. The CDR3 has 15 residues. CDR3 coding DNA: TGTGCCATCAGTGAGTCTGGGGGCTGGGGCACTGAAGCTTTCTTT. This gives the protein CAISESGGWGTEAFF.

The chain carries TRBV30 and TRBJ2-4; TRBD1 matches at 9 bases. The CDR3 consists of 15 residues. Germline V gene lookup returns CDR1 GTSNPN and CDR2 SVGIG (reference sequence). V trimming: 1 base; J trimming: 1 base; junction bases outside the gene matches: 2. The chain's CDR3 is CAWSGDREAKNIQYF. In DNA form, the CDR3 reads TGTGCCTGGAGTGGGGACAGGGAGGCCAAAAACATTCAGTACTTC.

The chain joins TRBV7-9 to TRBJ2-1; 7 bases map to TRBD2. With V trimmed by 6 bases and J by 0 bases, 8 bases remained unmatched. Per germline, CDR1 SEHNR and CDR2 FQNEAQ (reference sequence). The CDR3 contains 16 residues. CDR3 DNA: TGTGCCAGCAGTTCTTTAGCGGGTTTCTCCTACAATGAGCAGTTCTTC. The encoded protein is CASSSLAGFSYNEQFF.

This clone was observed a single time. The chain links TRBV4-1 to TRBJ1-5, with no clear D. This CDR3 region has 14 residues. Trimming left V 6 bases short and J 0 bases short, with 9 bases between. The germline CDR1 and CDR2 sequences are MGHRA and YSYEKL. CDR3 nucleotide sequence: TGCGCCAGCAGTCCCCTGAGTAGCAATCAGCCCCAGCATTTT. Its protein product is CASSPLSSNQPQHF.

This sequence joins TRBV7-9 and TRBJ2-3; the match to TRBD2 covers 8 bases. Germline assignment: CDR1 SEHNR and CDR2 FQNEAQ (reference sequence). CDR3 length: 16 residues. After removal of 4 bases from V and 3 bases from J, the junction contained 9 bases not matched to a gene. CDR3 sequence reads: CASSSPGLALTDTQYF. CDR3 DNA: TGTGCCAGCAGCTCCCCTGGACTAGCACTAACAGATACGCAGTATTTT.

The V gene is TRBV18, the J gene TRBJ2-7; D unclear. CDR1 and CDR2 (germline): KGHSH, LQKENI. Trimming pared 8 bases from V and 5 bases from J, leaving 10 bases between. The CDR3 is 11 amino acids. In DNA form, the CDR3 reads TGTGCCAGCCCCGCCAGCAACGAGCAGTACTTC. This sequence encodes CASPASNEQYF. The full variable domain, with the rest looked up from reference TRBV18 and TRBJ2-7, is NAGVMQNPRHLVRRRGQEARLRCSPMKGHSHVYWYRQLPEEGLKFMVYLQKENIIDESGMPKERFSAEFPKEGPSILRIQQVVRGDSAAYFCASPASNEQYFGPGTRLTVT.

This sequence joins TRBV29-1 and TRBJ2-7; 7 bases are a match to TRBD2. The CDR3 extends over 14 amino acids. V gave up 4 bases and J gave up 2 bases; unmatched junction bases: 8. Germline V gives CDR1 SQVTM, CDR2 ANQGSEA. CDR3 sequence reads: CSVVWRERTYEQYF. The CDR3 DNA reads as TGCAGCGTTGTTTGGCGGGAGAGGACCTACGAGCAGTACTTC.

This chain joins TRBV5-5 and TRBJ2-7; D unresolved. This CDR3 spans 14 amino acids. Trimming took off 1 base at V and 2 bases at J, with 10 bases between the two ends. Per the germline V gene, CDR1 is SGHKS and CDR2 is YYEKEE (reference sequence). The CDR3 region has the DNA TGTGCCAGCAGCTTGCGGGCGGAAGCCTACGAGCAGTACTTC. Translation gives CASSLRAEAYEQYF.

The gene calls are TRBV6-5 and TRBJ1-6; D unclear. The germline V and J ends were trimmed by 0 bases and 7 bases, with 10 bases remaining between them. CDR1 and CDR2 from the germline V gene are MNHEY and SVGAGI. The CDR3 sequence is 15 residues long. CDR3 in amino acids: CASSYSWGGNSPLHF. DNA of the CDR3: TGTGCCAGCAGTTACTCTTGGGGTGGGAATTCACCCCTCCACTTT.